A single sample gave rise to the 3 T cell receptor beta chains below, sequenced in a study of cytomegalovirus exposure and HLA in healthy donors. TCRdb keeps only in-frame clones here, not all; method: immunoSEQ multiplex PCR. The repertoire includes some 250,000 clones, around 91% of them detected once, and about 0.36% sits in the top ten. Sequenced: PBMCs. The source of these receptors is a young woman in good health and CMV-seronegative.

The chain employs TRBV28 and TRBJ1-5; the D is unclear. The germline V and J ends were trimmed by 2 bases and 3 bases, with 8 bases remaining between them. The germline CDR1 and CDR2 sequences are MDHEN and SYDVKM. The CDR3 runs 14 residues. CDR3 DNA: TGTGCCAGCAGTTTACCGTGGCCCAATCAGCCCCAGCATTTT. This sequence encodes CASSLPWPNQPQHF.

The chain is built from TRBV18 and TRBJ1-2, with D unresolved. The CDR3 loop spans 16 amino acids. CDR1 is KGHSH and CDR2 is LQKENI in the germline V gene. The V and J ends lost 1 base and 0 bases respectively, with 12 bases between them. CDR3 region: CASSPLVGEANYGYTF. The CDR3 nucleotides are TGTGCCAGCTCACCACTCGTCGGGGAAGCTAACTATGGCTACACCTTC. Together with reference TRBV18 and TRBJ1-2, the CDR3 gives the full variable domain: NAGVMQNPRHLVRRRGQEARLRCSPMKGHSHVYWYRQLPEEGLKFMVYLQKENIIDESGMPKERFSAEFPKEGPSILRIQQVVRGDSAAYFCASSPLVGEANYGYTFGSGTRLTVV.

The chain recombines TRBV5-4 with TRBJ1-1; no reliable D call. V dropped 4 bases and J dropped 0 bases, with 7 bases sitting between them. CDR3 length equals 13 residues. From germline, CDR1 is SGHNT and CDR2 YYREEE (reference sequence). The CDR3 sequence: CASSVDMNTEAFF. In nucleotides, the CDR3 is TGTGCCAGCAGCGTGGATATGAACACTGAAGCTTTCTTT.